A single sample gave rise to the 11 T cell receptor beta chains below, sequenced in a study of T cells in Graves' hyperthyroidism and ophthalmopathy. The source material, RNA transcripts, was used to amplify TCR beta CDR3 regions. Carried out on the TCR CDR3, a first-round RT-PCR used the HTBI primer set. Via MiXCR, TCRdb re-called the multiplex PCR reads, giving one row per CDR3 protein. The table lists approximately 250,000 distinct CDR3 sequences, around 26% of them singletons. Sample: blood. These TCRs come from a woman in her forties with Graves' ophthalmopathy.

This clonotype was observed many times. The chain is built from TRBV3-1 and TRBJ2-6; no clear D. Trimming removed 3 bases from V and 0 bases from J, with 9 bases in between. CDR3 length: 16 residues. Germline lookup yields CDR1 LGHDT and CDR2 YNNKEL (reference sequence). CDR3 sequence (DNA): TGTGCCAGCAGCCATGAAATAAGCTCTGGGGCCAACGTCCTGACTTTC. This encodes CASSHEISSGANVLTF.

A single count supports this clonotype. This sequence joins TRBV28 and TRBJ1-1; maybe TRBD1 (5 bases). The V end was cut by 1 base, the J end by 4 bases, with 25 bases between. CDR3 size: 19 residues. The germline gives CDR1 MDHEN, CDR2 SYDVKM. In DNA form, the CDR3 reads TGTGCCAGCAGTTTATTTTGGGACTTCCAAGGCGTGGTTGTCACTGAAGCTTTCTTT. Encoded protein: CASSLFWDFQGVVVTEAFF. Using reference TRBV28 and TRBJ1-1 for the parts outside the CDR3, the full variable domain is DVKVTQSSRYLVKRTGEKVFLECVQDMDHENMFWYRQDPGLGLRLIYFSYDVKMKEKGDIPEGYSVSREKKERFSLILESASTNQTSMYLCASSLFWDFQGVVVTEAFFGQGTRLTVV.

This clonotype has at least ten counts. This rearrangement joins TRBV19 to TRBJ1-1; a weak D match, TRBD1 (6 bases). With 3 bases removed from V and 0 bases from J, the gap between germline ends came to 11 bases. The CDR3 contains 15 residues. CDR1 is LNHDA, CDR2 SQIVND, per germline (reference sequence). The CDR3 region has the DNA TGTGCCAGTAGTATGTCGGGGGGGCTGAACACTGAAGCTTTCTTT. It encodes CASSMSGGLNTEAFF.

This clonotype was seen at least ten times. V and J are TRBV6-5 and TRBJ2-7, with D maybe TRBD2 (5 bases). The CDR3 is 14 residues long. Deletions cut 2 bases from V and 6 bases from J, with 14 bases between. CDR1 is MNHEY and CDR2 is SVGAGI in the germline V gene. The CDR3 protein is CASSYGAQSGEQYF. The CDR3 nucleotides are TGTGCCAGCAGTTACGGTGCTCAGAGCGGCGAGCAGTACTTC.

This clonotype was counted only a few times. The chain employs TRBV27 and TRBJ1-2; D not certain. V lost 4 bases and J 7 bases, leaving 10 bases between the germline ends. Germline CDR1 MNHEY, CDR2 SMNVEV (reference sequence). This CDR3 contains 12 residues. The CDR3 sequence: CASSYKGFGYTF. CDR3 sequence (DNA): TGTGCCAGCAGTTACAAGGGATTTGGCTACACCTTC.

This rearrangement joins TRBV12-3 or TRBV12-4 to TRBJ2-7; TRBD2 aligns across 8 bases. The CDR3 is 14 amino acids. The V gene end was trimmed by 4 bases and the J gene end by 2 bases; junction bases not matched to a gene: 4. The DNA for the CDR3 is TGTGCCAGCAGTTCCGGGACTAGAGCCTACGAGCAGTACTTC. Translated: CASSSGTRAYEQYF.

Many counts were recorded for this clonotype. This chain links TRBV12-3 or TRBV12-4 with TRBJ2-4; 7 bases agree with TRBD1. The CDR3 consists of 14 residues. The ends lost 5 bases at V and 8 bases at J; junction bases unmatched: 9. For the CDR3, the DNA is TGTGCCAGCAGTCCCTCGACAGGGCAGGACATTCAGTACTTC. This translates into CASSPSTGQDIQYF.

In the case of this clonotype: Here the CDR3 omits its conserved ending phenylalanine or tryptophan, so a read error is the likely source. This chain joins TRBV27 and TRBJ2-5; D gene ambiguous. The CDR3 totals 13 residues. The germline gives CDR1 MNHEY, CDR2 SMNVEV (reference sequence). V lost 10 bases, J lost 4 bases, and 16 bases lay in between. CDR3 protein: CATSAALGETQYL. DNA for the CDR3: TGTGCCACATCCGCGGCCCTGGGAGAGACCCAGTACCTC.

There are many counts of this clonotype. The rearrangement joins TRBV19 to TRBJ1-5; 9 bases are a match to TRBD1. V was pared by 4 bases and J by 5 bases, with 6 bases of the junction left unmatched. Germline CDR1 reads LNHDA; CDR2 reads SQIVND (reference sequence). There are 15 residues in the CDR3. The CDR3 nucleotides read TGTGCCAGTAGTACCCTGACAGGGGGGGATCAGCCCCAGCATTTT. Protein sequence: CASSTLTGGDQPQHF.

V usage is TRBV27 and J usage is TRBJ1-2, with D unclear. Germline V gene sequence: CDR1 MNHEY, CDR2 SMNVEV (reference sequence). The CDR3 is 12 residues long. The V end was cut by 10 bases, the J end by 4 bases, with 13 bases between. The DNA for the CDR3 is TGTGCCACTATGGGCCCCTCCTATGGCTACACCTTC. Protein product: CATMGPSYGYTF.

This clonotype was seen ten or more times. The chain joins TRBV9 to TRBJ2-4, with D possibly TRBD1 on 5 matching bases. CDR1 is SGDLS and CDR2 is YYNGEE in the germline V gene. There are 14 residues in the CDR3. The ends were cut back, 0 bases at V and 3 bases at J, with 7 bases in the middle. The CDR3 coding sequence is TGTGCCAGCAGCGTAGGCCAGGGCAAAAACATTCAGTACTTC. Translating it yields CASSVGQGKNIQYF.